Below, one T cell receptor (beta chain) is given with its context. Its antigen is unidentified. TCR beta libraries were made by quantitative 5'-RACE with molecular barcodes. Each CDR3 protein is one row after TCRdb ran MiXCR on the 5' RACE reads. This sample carries some 33,000 distinct CDR3 sequences, more than 13% of them seen once, and the ten largest clones take less than 45%. The data were taken from a study of CD8 T cells in ankylosing spondylitis. CDR1 is MDHEN and CDR2 is SYDVKM in the germline V gene. V lost 6 bases to trimming and J lost 6 bases, with 15 bases between them. This CDR3 is 14 amino acids long. Study outcomes and limitations: The disease-linked clones had a CD8+ phenotype and low blood frequencies. Significant enrichment of disease-linked clones was reportedly seen in matched ankylosing spondylitis synovial fluid.

This sequence was found in a male donor with ankylosing spondylitis or in good health (not recorded which). The sequenced sample consisted of blood. The chain is built from TRBV28 and TRBJ2-1; D possibly corresponds to TRBD1 (7 bases). DNA for the CDR3: TGTGCCAGCAGCACAGGGGACTTAAGCAATGAGCAGTTCTTC. Its translation: CASSTGDLSNEQFF.